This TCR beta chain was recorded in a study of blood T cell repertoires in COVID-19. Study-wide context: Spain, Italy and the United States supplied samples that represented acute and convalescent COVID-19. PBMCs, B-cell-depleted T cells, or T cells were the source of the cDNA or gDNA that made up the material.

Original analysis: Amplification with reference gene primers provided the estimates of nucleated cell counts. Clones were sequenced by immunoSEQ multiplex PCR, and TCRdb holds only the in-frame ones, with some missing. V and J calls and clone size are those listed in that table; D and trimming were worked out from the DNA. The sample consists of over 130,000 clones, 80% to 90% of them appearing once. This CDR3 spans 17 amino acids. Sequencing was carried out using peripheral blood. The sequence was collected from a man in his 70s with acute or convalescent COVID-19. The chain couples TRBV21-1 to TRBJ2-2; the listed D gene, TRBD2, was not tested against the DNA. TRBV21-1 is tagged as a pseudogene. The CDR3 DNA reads TGTGCCAGCAGCAACCGAGCTAGCGGGAACGACACCGGGGAGCTGTTTTTT. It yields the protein CASSNRASGNDTGELFF.